The 31 T cell receptor beta chains presented below share a single source sample, sequenced in a study of blood T cell repertoires in COVID-19. Generated by immunoSEQ multiplex PCR, the TCRdb table keeps only in-frame clones and is missing some. The repertoire has approximately 200,000 clones, about 86% of them found once; the top ten carry 2.5% to 3.5%. Sequenced input: peripheral blood. The origin of the receptors is a woman between 25 and 40 years old with active or convalescent COVID-19.

This rearrangement joins TRBV4-2 to TRBJ2-3; TRBD1 matches 7 bases. Germline V gives CDR1 LGHNA, CDR2 YNFKEQ. The length of the CDR3 is 15 residues. V shed 2 bases, J shed 2 bases, and the junction held 4 bases outside the gene matches. The CDR3 DNA reads as TGTGCCAGCAGCCAAAAACAGGGGTACACAGATACGCAGTATTTT. It encodes CASSQKQGYTDTQYF.

This chain connects TRBV12-3 or TRBV12-4 to TRBJ1-2; D remains unclear. The CDR3 extends over 13 amino acids. Trimming shortened V by 5 bases and J by 4 bases, and 11 bases separated the two germline ends. CDR3: CASSPPWAYGYTF. The CDR3 coding sequence is TGTGCCAGCAGTCCCCCCTGGGCCTATGGCTACACCTTC.

This chain connects TRBV4-1 to TRBJ2-7; 11 nucleotides line up with TRBD1. Trimming cost V 8 bases and J 2 bases; bases outside gene matches: 5. Per germline, CDR1 MGHRA and CDR2 YSYEKL. The length of the CDR3 is 14 residues. The CDR3, as DNA: TGCGCCAGCGGACCGGGACAGGGGGCCTACGAGCAGTACTTC. This gives the protein CASGPGQGAYEQYF.

V gene TRBV29-1 combines with J gene TRBJ2-2; TRBD1 matches 8 bases. V shed 5 bases, J shed 3 bases, and the junction held 8 bases outside the gene matches. Germline V lookup: CDR1 SQVTM, CDR2 ANQGSEA. The CDR3 extends over 15 amino acids. CDR3 residues: CSVPLSQGDTGELFF. The CDR3 DNA follows: TGCAGCGTTCCATTATCACAGGGGGACACCGGGGAGCTGTTTTTT.

This clone was detected only a few times. The gene calls are TRBV18 and TRBJ1-6; 7 nucleotides match TRBD1. Germline loops: CDR1 KGHSH, CDR2 LQKENI. This CDR3 is 14 amino acids long. V lost 3 bases, J lost 7 bases, and 3 bases stayed unmatched. CDR3 sequence (DNA): TGTGCCAGCTCACCCGGACAGGCCAATTCACCCCTCCACTTT. Translation: CASSPGQANSPLHF.

The chain has TRBV3-1 (or the pseudogene TRBV3-2) and TRBJ1-5; D not certain. Trimming took off 0 bases at V and 5 bases at J, with 5 bases between the two ends. The CDR3 is 13 residues long. The V gene's germline CDR1 is LGHDT and CDR2 YNNKEL (reference sequence). Here the CDR3 DNA reads TGTGCCAGCAGCCAAGAGCGAGATCAGCCCCAGCATTTT. This gives the protein CASSQERDQPQHF.

This rearrangement joins TRBV7-9 to TRBJ1-1; D gene unclear. The length of the CDR3 is 13 residues. Trimming cost V 2 bases and J 8 bases, with 12 bases left between them. CDR1 SEHNR and CDR2 FQNEAQ come from the germline V gene (reference sequence). The CDR3 reads CASSLPKASEAFF. Written as DNA, the CDR3 is TGTGCCAGCAGCTTACCCAAAGCTTCGGAAGCTTTCTTT.

The chain recombines TRBV5-1 with TRBJ1-2; D not resolved. V was pared by 0 bases and J by 6 bases, with 12 bases between. This CDR3 contains 14 residues. Germline CDR1 SGHRS, CDR2 YFSETQ. Here the CDR3 reads CASSLESGSDGYTF. The CDR3 DNA is TGCGCCAGCAGCTTGGAATCCGGGAGCGATGGCTACACCTTC.

The J gene is TRBJ2-1, the V gene TRBV9; the match to TRBD2 covers 12 bases. The V segment lost 3 bases and the J segment 5 bases; nucleotides outside the gene matches: 12. There are 18 residues in the CDR3. CDR1 SGDLS and CDR2 YYNGEE come from the germline V gene. CDR3 amino acids: CASSGGTSGYQGNNEQFF. Written as DNA, the CDR3 is TGTGCCAGCAGCGGGGGGACTAGCGGGTACCAAGGGAACAATGAGCAGTTCTTC.

This rearrangement joins TRBV2 to TRBJ1-2; D unresolved. The CDR3 is 12 residues long. The V end lost 10 bases, the J end lost 3 bases, and 12 bases lay between the germline ends. Germline V gene sequence: CDR1 SNHLY, CDR2 FYNNEI. CDR3 sequence (DNA): TGTGCCACCCGGCGGAGGGACTATGGCTACACCTTC. This gives the protein CATRRRDYGYTF.

This rearrangement joins TRBV19 to TRBJ1-5; TRBD1 agrees at 8 bases. This CDR3 contains 14 residues. The ends lost 9 bases at V and 2 bases at J; junction bases unmatched: 6. Germline values: CDR1 LNHDA, CDR2 SQIVND (reference sequence). The CDR3 reads CASQGAVGNQPQHF. CDR3 in DNA: TGTGCCAGCCAGGGGGCAGTGGGCAATCAGCCCCAGCATTTT.

The CDR3 spells CASSSPGQGLFEQYF. CDR3 nucleotide sequence: TGTGCCAGCAGTTCCCCGGGACAGGGATTGTTCGAGCAGTACTTC. The chain combines TRBV28 with TRBJ2-7, with 9 nucleotides matching TRBD1. V trimming: 4 bases; J trimming: 6 bases; junction bases outside the gene matches: 10. Germline V gives CDR1 MDHEN, CDR2 SYDVKM. The CDR3 has 15 residues.

This clone was detected once. The chain uses TRBV10-3 and TRBJ2-5; TRBD2 aligns across 7 bases. There are 13 residues in the CDR3. Trimming took 6 bases from V and 5 from J; bases not matched to a gene: 6. Germline assignment: CDR1 ENHRY and CDR2 SYGVKD. CDR3 sequence (DNA): TGTGCCATCAGCTCCACTAGCGCCGAGACCCAGTACTTC. Its translation is CAISSTSAETQYF.

Only a few counts were recorded for this clone. Other DNA sequences from this sample encode an identical CDR3 as well. The chain employs TRBV18 and TRBJ2-7; 7 nucleotides agree with TRBD2. Germline CDR1 is KGHSH and CDR2 is LQKENI. The length of the CDR3 is 12 residues. Trimming took 6 bases from V and 4 from J; bases not matched to a gene: 3. This CDR3 reads CASSRAGYEQYF. The CDR3 bases are TGTGCCAGCTCGCGAGCGGGGTACGAGCAGTACTTC.

The chain employs TRBV5-6 and TRBJ2-7; 8 bases align to TRBD2. The ends lost 0 bases at V and 3 bases at J; junction bases unmatched: 14. Germline CDR1 reads SGHDT; CDR2 reads YYEEEE. The CDR3 extends over 18 amino acids. This CDR3 reads CASSLARGTAGVGYEQYF. The DNA for the CDR3 is TGTGCCAGCAGCTTGGCGCGTGGTACAGCGGGAGTCGGCTACGAGCAGTACTTC.

This clone was seen only once. The chain links TRBV9 to TRBJ1-1; no clear D. Trimming left V 4 bases short and J 2 bases short, with 9 bases between. Germline V CDR1 and CDR2: SGDLS, YYNGEE. This CDR3 region has 13 residues. CDR3 DNA sequence: TGTGCCAGCAGCCTTCTAGACAACACTGAAGCTTTCTTT. It codes for CASSLLDNTEAFF. Variable domain in full (rest from reference TRBV9 and TRBJ1-1): DSGVTQTPKHLITATGQRVTLRCSPRSGDLSVYWYQQSLDQGLQFLIQYYNGEERAKGNILERFSAQQFPDLHSELNLSSLELGDSALYFCASSLLDNTEAFFGQGTRLTVV.

Concerning this clone: The junction departs from the called germline gene at one end, perhaps through a read error. The rearrangement links TRBV2 to TRBJ2-5; TRBD2 matches 8 bases. Per the germline V gene, CDR1 is SNHLY and CDR2 is FYNNEI. This CDR3 has 12 residues. The CDR3 nucleotides read TGTGCCAGCAGGACAGACGGGGGGGCGGGTAACTTC. It yields the protein CASRTDGGAGNF.

The table lists this clone with a few counts. The chain uses TRBV12-3 or TRBV12-4 and TRBJ2-3; 8 bases are a match to TRBD2. V shed 6 bases and J 6 bases; nucleotides not matched to a gene: 5. The CDR3 runs to 13 residues. CDR3: CASRAAGADTQYF. For the CDR3, the DNA is TGTGCCAGCAGAGCAGCGGGAGCTGATACGCAGTATTTT.

V usage is TRBV6-5 and J usage is TRBJ2-7, with TRBD2 matching over 7 bases. CDR3 size: 15 residues. Germline CDR1 MNHEY, CDR2 SVGAGI. After removal of 5 bases from V and 0 bases from J, the junction contained 7 bases not matched to a gene. The CDR3 DNA reads TGTGCCAGCAGTCAGCTTCGGGACTACTCCTACGAGCAGTACTTC. This gives the protein CASSQLRDYSYEQYF.

This clone was observed once. This chain links TRBV4-1 with TRBJ2-3; 7 bases match TRBD1. The CDR3 contains 16 residues. Per germline, CDR1 MGHRA and CDR2 YSYEKL. V dropped 5 bases and J dropped 0; count of bases not matched to a gene: 8. CDR3 in DNA: TGCGCCAGCAGCGACCGGACAGGATCTAGCACAGATACGCAGTATTTT. It translates to CASSDRTGSSTDTQYF.

The J gene is TRBJ1-3, the V gene TRBV5-4, with D tentatively TRBD1 (5 bases). Germline CDR1 reads SGHNT; CDR2 reads YYREEE (reference sequence). The CDR3 spans 14 residues. Trimming stripped 4 bases from V and 0 bases from J, with 8 bases between. CDR3 coding DNA: TGTGCCAGCAGCCCGACAGTCTCTGGAAACACCATATATTTT. It is translated as CASSPTVSGNTIYF.

The V and J genes are TRBV10-3 and TRBJ2-2; TRBD1 is a possible D gene (6 bases). The ends were cut back, 0 bases at V and 4 bases at J, with 9 bases in the middle. Germline values: CDR1 ENHRY, CDR2 SYGVKD. This CDR3 region has 15 residues. The CDR3 here is CAISESGQFTGELFF. The DNA for the CDR3 is TGTGCCATCAGTGAGTCTGGACAGTTCACCGGGGAGCTGTTTTTT.

For the CDR3, the DNA is TGTGCCAGCAGCCTGACAGGGAATGGAAACACCATATATTTT. It codes for CASSLTGNGNTIYF. The chain joins TRBV6-5 to TRBJ1-3, with 7 bases aligning to TRBD1. V shed 6 bases, J shed 3 bases, and the junction held 5 bases outside the gene matches. The germline gives CDR1 MNHEY, CDR2 SVGAGI. CDR3 length: 14 residues.

The chain links TRBV6-6 to TRBJ1-2, with 9 nucleotides matching TRBD1. J was trimmed by 7 bases and V by 7 bases; bases with no gene match: 13. From germline, CDR1 is MNHNY and CDR2 SVGAGI (reference sequence). The CDR3 is 15 residues long. In nucleotides, the CDR3 is TGTGCCAGCACCGAACCGGGACAGGGTCACTTTGGCTACACCTTC. Translated: CASTEPGQGHFGYTF.

This CDR3 reads CASSLNAGSGNYGYTF. The CDR3 DNA reads as TGTGCCAGCAGTTTAAACGCAGGTTCGGGGAACTATGGCTACACCTTC. V is TRBV28 and J is TRBJ1-2; D is undetermined. Trimming stripped 2 bases from V and 2 bases from J, with 15 bases between. Germline-derived CDR1 and CDR2 are MDHEN and SYDVKM. CDR3 length: 16 residues.

The sample holds a few counts of this clone. This sequence joins TRBV6-2 or TRBV6-3 and TRBJ1-2; TRBD1 matches at 8 bases. This CDR3 spans 15 amino acids. CDR1 MNHEY and CDR2 SVGEGT come from the germline V gene. J was trimmed by 4 bases and V by 6 bases; bases with no gene match: 10. DNA of the CDR3: TGTGCCAGCAGCTCCCCCGGGACAGGCGGCTATGGCTACACCTTC. Residues: CASSSPGTGGYGYTF.

The CDR3 region is CATAPSGRADTQYF. CDR3 DNA: TGTGCCACAGCCCCGAGCGGGAGAGCGGATACGCAGTATTTT. The chain uses TRBV19 and TRBJ2-3; TRBD2 matches 8 bases. Germline V gene sequence: CDR1 LNHDA, CDR2 SQIVND (reference sequence). J gave up 6 bases and V 10 bases, and 12 bases lay outside the gene matches. The CDR3 covers 14 residues.

DNA of the CDR3: TGTGCCAGCAGCTTCCCGCCCGGGACAGGGTGGTACGAGCAGTACTTC. Translation: CASSFPPGTGWYEQYF. This chain joins TRBV5-8 and TRBJ2-7; 9 nucleotides line up with TRBD1. This CDR3 is 16 amino acids long. Germline V gives CDR1 SGHTS, CDR2 YDEGEE. Trimming removed 2 bases from V and 4 bases from J; junction bases left unmatched: 10.

The chain recombines TRBV21-1 with TRBJ2-5; TRBD1, the table's D call, lacks a check against the DNA. TRBV21-1 is noted as a pseudogene. There are 15 residues in the CDR3. In DNA form, the CDR3 reads TGTGCCAGCAGCCGGACAGGAAAGGCTAAAGAGACCCAGTACTTC. Amino acid sequence: CASSRTGKAKETQYF.

The V and J genes are TRBV5-1 and TRBJ2-7; 8 positions match TRBD2. Per germline, CDR1 SGHRS and CDR2 YFSETQ. Germline trimming cut 0 bases from V and 3 bases from J; bases unmatched to any gene: 2. The CDR3 runs to 14 residues. CDR3 DNA sequence: TGCGCCAGCAGCTTGGGCAGCGGGAGCTACGAGCAGTACTTC. Translation gives CASSLGSGSYEQYF.

V usage is TRBV5-1 and J usage is TRBJ1-5; the D gene is possibly TRBD1 (6 bases). In germline, CDR1 is SGHRS, CDR2 YFSETQ. The length of the CDR3 is 14 residues. Trimming removed 0 bases from V and 4 bases from J, with 8 bases in between. CDR3 DNA sequence: TGCGCCAGCAGCTTGGGAGGGGGAAATCAGCCCCAGCATTTT. The encoded protein is CASSLGGGNQPQHF.